These T cell receptor beta chains were read from a single sample in a study of identical twins. Each CDR3 protein gets one entry after TCRdb re-called the 5' RACE reads with MiXCR. The sample shows around 530,000 distinct CDR3 sequences, 13% to 15% of them seen only once. Another study also made use of these data, one on yellow fever vaccine responses in identical twins.

The sequenced sample was CD4+ T cells sorted from blood. These receptors all come from a woman aged 18-35 years in good health. The conserved cysteine and the conserved F or W are not part of the CDR3 here. Expanded clones get a size class; other rows say once, few or many, or leave the size out.

TRBV7-9	TRBJ2-1	few	ASSFRTSGPWAEQF
TRBV20-1	TRBJ1-5	NA	SARGGEAGNQPQH
TRBV4-2	TRBJ2-3	NA	ASSPSSTSGGLTDTQY
TRBV29-1	TRBJ2-5	many	SVSTLTSLLQETQY
TRBV11-1	TRBJ1-2	few	ASSLSGTGGERGYGYT
TRBV5-1	TRBJ2-7	many	ASSLGGLAGSYEQY
TRBV5-1	TRBJ1-6	few	ASSQSGTGATSLH
TRBV3-1	TRBJ1-5	NA	ASSRGQVTNQPQH
TRBV12-3/TRBV12-4	TRBJ2-7	few	ASTWGQGGNEQY
TRBV7-9	TRBJ2-3	NA	ASSRDKEYTQY
TRBV29-1	TRBJ2-1	NA	TLGLADNEQF
TRBV12-3/TRBV12-4	TRBJ2-6	NA	TFTPGLAGEAGGANVLT
TRBV28	TRBJ2-5	few	ASSTPRGGIGGETQY
TRBV12-3/TRBV12-4	TRBJ1-5	few	ASTTTSRDRGHQPQH
TRBV7-3	TRBJ2-5	many	ASSLRVQETQY
TRBV20-1	TRBJ1-4	few	SARVLSARGEKLF
TRBV6-1	TRBJ2-7	NA	ASTTGPSSYEQY
TRBV6-1	TRBJ1-3	few	ASSQWRGQGNTIY
TRBV28	TRBJ2-1	NA	ASSGFLREGTHEQF
TRBV15	TRBJ1-4	NA	ATSGGPQGAFGEKLF
TRBV29-1	TRBJ1-1	NA	SVVGGTEAF
TRBV2	TRBJ2-7	few	ASKGLAGAYEQY
TRBV20-1	TRBJ2-7	NA	SARRTSGSFEQY
TRBV28	TRBJ2-1	NA	ASSANSGIHNEQF
TRBV7-2	TRBJ2-7	few	ASSLLGSTSGYEQY
TRBV6-5	TRBJ2-1	NA	ASSEIGSEQF
TRBV5-1	TRBJ1-6	NA	ASSRDRASNSPLH
TRBV6-1	TRBJ2-1	NA	ASSPTADYNEQF
TRBV6-5	TRBJ2-5	NA	ASSSSGTVGTETQY
TRBV5-4	TRBJ2-3	once	ASSWETSTDTQY
TRBV11-2	TRBJ2-5	few	ASSPQMTQDYQETQY
TRBV12-3/TRBV12-4	TRBJ1-1	NA	ASSFLGGLNTEAF
TRBV3-1	TRBJ1-3	many	ASSRGRYSGNTIY
TRBV7-3	TRBJ2-1	few	ASSQNGGSYNEQF
TRBV4-1	TRBJ2-7	NA	ASSPSPGNEQY
TRBV12-3/TRBV12-4	TRBJ1-2	NA	ASSFSGGRTNYGYT
TRBV14	TRBJ2-1	NA	ASSQDFLAGERQF
TRBV7-8	TRBJ2-4	many	ASSPNTDGKNIQY
TRBV2	TRBJ2-1	NA	ASAGERIYNEQF
TRBV20-1	TRBJ2-2	NA	SARMGNTGELF
TRBV20-1	TRBJ2-5	NA	SAARARALRGNGETQY
TRBV20-1	TRBJ2-2	few	SASRTDPNTGELF
TRBV5-8	TRBJ2-1	NA	ASRLLTGTGANEQF
TRBV28	TRBJ1-1	NA	AILDRNTEAF
TRBV6-1	TRBJ2-2	NA	ASGASRNTGELF
TRBV14	TRBJ1-3	NA	ASSQRTGSRYSGNTIY
TRBV20-1	TRBJ1-1	NA	SASREGNTEAF
TRBV20-1	TRBJ1-5	NA	SAVDGTNQPQH
TRBV20-1	TRBJ2-3	few	SATAGLAGGLDTQY
TRBV20-1	TRBJ2-7	NA	SANLAGPPNEQY
TRBV6-2/TRBV6-3	TRBJ2-1	NA	ASSPRGPKTSGASSYNEQF
TRBV20-1	TRBJ2-5	few	SARVLDEGETQY
TRBV19	TRBJ1-2	NA	ASKPGQAYGYT
TRBV12-3/TRBV12-4	TRBJ1-3	NA	ASSFRRTGGNTIY
TRBV5-1	TRBJ2-4	many	ASSLGGQAKNIQY
TRBV2	TRBJ1-1	many	ASARTATMNTEAF
TRBV5-1	TRBJ2-2	NA	ASSLSYGTAGELF